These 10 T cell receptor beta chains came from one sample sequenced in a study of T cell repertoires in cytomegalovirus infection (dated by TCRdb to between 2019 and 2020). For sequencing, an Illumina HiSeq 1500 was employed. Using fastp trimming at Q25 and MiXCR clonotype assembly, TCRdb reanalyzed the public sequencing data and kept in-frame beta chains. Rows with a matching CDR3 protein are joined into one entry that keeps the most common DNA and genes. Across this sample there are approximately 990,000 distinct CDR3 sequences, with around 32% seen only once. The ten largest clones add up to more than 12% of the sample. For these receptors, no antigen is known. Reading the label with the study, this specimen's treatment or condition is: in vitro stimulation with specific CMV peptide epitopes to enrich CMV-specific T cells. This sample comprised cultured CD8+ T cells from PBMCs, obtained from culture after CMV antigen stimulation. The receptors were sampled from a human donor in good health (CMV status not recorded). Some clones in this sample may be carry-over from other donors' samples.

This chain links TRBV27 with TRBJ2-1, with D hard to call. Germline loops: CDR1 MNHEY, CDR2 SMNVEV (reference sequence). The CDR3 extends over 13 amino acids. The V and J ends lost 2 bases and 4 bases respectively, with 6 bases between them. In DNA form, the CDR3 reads TGTGCCAGCAGTTTACCCCTTTACAATGAGCAGTTCTTC. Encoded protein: CASSLPLYNEQFF.

CDR3 region: CASSPPGAGFNQPQHF. The CDR3 nucleotides read TGTGCCAGCAGTCCCCCAGGGGCAGGGTTTAATCAGCCCCAGCATTTT. The V and J genes are TRBV28 and TRBJ1-5, with D possibly matching TRBD1 (6 bases). CDR1 is MDHEN and CDR2 is SYDVKM in the germline V gene. The CDR3 is made up of 16 amino acids. Trimming cost V 5 bases and J 4 bases, with 18 bases left between them.

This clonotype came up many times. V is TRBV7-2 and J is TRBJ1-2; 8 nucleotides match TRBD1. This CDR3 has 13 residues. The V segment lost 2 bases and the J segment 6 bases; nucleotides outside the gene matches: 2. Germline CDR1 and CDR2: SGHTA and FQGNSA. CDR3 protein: CASSLSRGHGYTF. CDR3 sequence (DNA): TGTGCCAGCAGCTTAAGCAGGGGGCATGGCTACACCTTC.

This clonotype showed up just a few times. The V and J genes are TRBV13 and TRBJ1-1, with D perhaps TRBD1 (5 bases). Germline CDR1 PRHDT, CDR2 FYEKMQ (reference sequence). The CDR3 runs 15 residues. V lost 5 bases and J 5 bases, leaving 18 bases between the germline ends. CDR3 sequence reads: CASSSTGRGGTEAFF. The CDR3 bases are TGTGCCAGCAGCAGTACGGGACGGGGGGGTACTGAAGCTTTCTTT. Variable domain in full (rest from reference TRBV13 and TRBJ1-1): AAGVIQSPRHLIKEKRETATLKCYPIPRHDTVYWYQQGPGQDPQFLISFYEKMQSDKGSIPDRFSAQQFSDYHSELNMSSLELGDSALYFCASSSTGRGGTEAFFGQGTRLTVV.

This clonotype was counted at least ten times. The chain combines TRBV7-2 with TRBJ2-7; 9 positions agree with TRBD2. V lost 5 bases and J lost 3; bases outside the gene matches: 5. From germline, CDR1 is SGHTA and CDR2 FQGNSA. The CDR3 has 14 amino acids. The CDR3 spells CASSVISGGYEQYF. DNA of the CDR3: TGTGCCAGCAGCGTAATTAGCGGGGGCTACGAGCAGTACTTC.

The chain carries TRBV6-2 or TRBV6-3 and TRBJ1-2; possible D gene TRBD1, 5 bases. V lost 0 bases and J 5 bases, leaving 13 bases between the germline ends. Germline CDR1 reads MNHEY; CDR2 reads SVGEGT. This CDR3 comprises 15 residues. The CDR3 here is CASSYSGRTLYGYTF. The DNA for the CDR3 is TGTGCCAGCAGTTACTCGGGACGAACCTTATATGGCTACACCTTC.

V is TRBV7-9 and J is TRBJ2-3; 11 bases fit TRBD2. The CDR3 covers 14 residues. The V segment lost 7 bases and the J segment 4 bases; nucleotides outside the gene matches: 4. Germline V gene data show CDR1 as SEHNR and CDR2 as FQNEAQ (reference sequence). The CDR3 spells CASILAGDSDTQYF. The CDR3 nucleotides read TGTGCCAGCATACTAGCGGGGGATTCAGATACGCAGTATTTT.

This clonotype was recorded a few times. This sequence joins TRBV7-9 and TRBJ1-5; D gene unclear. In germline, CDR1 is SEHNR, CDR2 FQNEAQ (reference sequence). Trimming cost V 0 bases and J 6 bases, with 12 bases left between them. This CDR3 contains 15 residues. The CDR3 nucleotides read TGTGCCAGCAGCTTAGCAGGGAAAGAAAGTCAGCCCCAGCATTTT. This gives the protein CASSLAGKESQPQHF.

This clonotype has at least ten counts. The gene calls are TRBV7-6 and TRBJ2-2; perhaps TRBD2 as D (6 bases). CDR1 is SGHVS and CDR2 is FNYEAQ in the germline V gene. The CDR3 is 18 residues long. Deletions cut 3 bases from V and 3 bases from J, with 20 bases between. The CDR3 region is CASSLYEDGGRDTGELFF. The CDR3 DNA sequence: TGTGCCAGCAGCTTGTACGAGGACGGGGGTCGCGACACCGGGGAGCTGTTTTTT.

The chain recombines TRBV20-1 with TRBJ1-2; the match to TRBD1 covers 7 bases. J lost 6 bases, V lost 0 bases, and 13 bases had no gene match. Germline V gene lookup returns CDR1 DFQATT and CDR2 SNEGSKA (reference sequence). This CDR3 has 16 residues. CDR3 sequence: CSARDPSQGEIDGYTF. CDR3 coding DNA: TGCAGTGCTAGAGATCCCTCTCAGGGGGAAATTGATGGCTACACCTTC.